Following are 6 T cell receptor beta chains from one sample sequenced in a study of control samples from healthy donors and cancer patients. Clones were read by immunoSEQ multiplex PCR, and TCRdb kept only the in-frame ones, dropping some. The table has fewer than 130,000 clones, approximately 90% seen once. Sequencing input: PBMCs. These receptors all come from a woman in her fifties or sixties with lung cancer.

As DNA, the CDR3 is TGTGCCAGCAGCGAAAATACAGATACGCAGTATTTT. Translating it yields CASSENTDTQYF. The chain uses TRBV7-9 and TRBJ2-3; D remains ambiguous. Per the germline V gene, CDR1 is SEHNR and CDR2 is FQNEAQ (reference sequence). This CDR3 is 12 amino acids long. V was clipped by 5 bases and J by 3 bases, with 6 bases between them.

The chain has TRBV2 and TRBJ2-2; D remains unclear. The germline V gene encodes CDR1 SNHLY and CDR2 FYNNEI. This CDR3 is 15 amino acids long. The germline V and J ends were trimmed by 6 bases and 0 bases, with 11 bases remaining between them. The CDR3 bases are TGTGCCAGCAGAGGCGTACACGCGAACACCGGGGAGCTGTTTTTT. Encoded protein: CASRGVHANTGELFF.

V and J are TRBV19 and TRBJ1-5; 12 bases match TRBD1. This CDR3 spans 16 amino acids. CDR1 is LNHDA, CDR2 SQIVND, per germline (reference sequence). The junction had 8 bases not matched to a gene; V was cut back by 5 bases and J by 6 bases. The CDR3 bases are TGTGCCAGTAGTTCGCCGGGACAGGGGGCGGCTCAGCCCCAGCATTTT. It is translated as CASSSPGQGAAQPQHF.

The chain has TRBV27 and TRBJ2-7, with TRBD2 matching 9 bases. The CDR3 sequence is 15 residues long. V shed 5 bases, J shed 4 bases, and the junction held 9 bases outside the gene matches. Germline CDR1 MNHEY, CDR2 SMNVEV (reference sequence). The CDR3 reads CASSTVAGAGYEQYF. CDR3 nucleotide sequence: TGTGCCAGCAGTACCGTAGCGGGGGCAGGGTACGAGCAGTACTTC.

Only one count was recorded for this clone. The rearrangement links TRBV5-1 to TRBJ1-1, with TRBD1 identical over 7 bases. The CDR3 totals 14 residues. After removal of 1 base from V and 7 bases from J, the junction contained 7 bases not matched to a gene. Germline V gene data show CDR1 as SGHRS and CDR2 as YFSETQ. This CDR3 is CASSLQGGSVEAFF. The CDR3 bases are TGCGCCAGCAGCTTGCAGGGGGGGAGCGTTGAAGCTTTCTTT.

The gene calls are TRBV6-5 and TRBJ1-3; TRBD1 might be the D (6 bases). Per germline, CDR1 MNHEY and CDR2 SVGAGI. This CDR3 region has 16 residues. V was clipped by 4 bases and J by 4 bases, with 17 bases between them. The CDR3 DNA follows: TGTGCCAGCAGTTTGGCATCGGGGGCGGAAGGAAACACCATATATTTT. Translation gives CASSLASGAEGNTIYF.